This T cell receptor beta chain was captured by sequencing in a study of technical replicates of blood from several donors. V shed 0 bases, J shed 0 bases, and the junction held 19 bases outside the gene matches. The CDR3 runs 23 residues. Germline lookup yields CDR1 SGHRS and CDR2 YFSETQ. Here immunoSEQ multiplex PCR was the method, and the copy in TCRdb shows in-frame clones only, minus some. This sample yields some 80,000 clones, of which more than 85% are seen a single time; around 0.37% belongs to the top ten. The clonotype originates from a human donor in good health. Sequencing input: T cells isolated from PBMCs. The chain has TRBV5-1 and TRBJ2-3; 13 positions agree with TRBD2. CDR3 nucleotide sequence: TGCGCCAGCAGCTTGGACGATGTCGGGACAGGGAGACTAGCGGGGGGAAGCACAGATACGCAGTATTTT. Translation gives CASSLDDVGTGRLAGGSTDTQYF.